The 2 T cell receptor beta chains listed next were all sequenced from one sample in a study of T cell responses to AZD1222 COVID-19 vaccine. Assay: immunoSEQ multiplex PCR; the TCRdb copy retains only in-frame clones and omits some. The sample has approximately 150,000 clones; roughly 92% are singletons. This sample comprised peripheral blood, obtained on day 0 of AZD1222 vaccination. All receptors derive from an adult in good health.

CDR3 coding DNA: TGTGCCAGCAGCCCGACAGGGGATTTCTCCGAGCAGTACTTC. Amino acids: CASSPTGDFSEQYF. J is TRBJ2-7 and V is TRBV7-9, with 8 bases aligning to TRBD1. The germline V gene encodes CDR1 SEHNR and CDR2 FQNEAQ (reference sequence). Unmatched junction bases numbered 9, after V lost 5 bases and J lost 6 bases. This CDR3 is 14 amino acids long.

The chain joins TRBV10-1 to TRBJ1-1; D not resolved. Trimming took 0 bases from V and 3 from J, leaving 8 bases between them. Germline CDR1 WNHNN, CDR2 SYGVQD (reference sequence). CDR3 length: 14 residues. In DNA, the CDR3 is TGCGCCAGCAGTGAGTCTAGAGGAGACACTGAAGCTTTCTTT. Residues: CASSESRGDTEAFF.